The 6 T cell receptor beta chains given below trace back to one sample, sequenced in a study of PD-1 blockade in classical Hodgkin lymphoma (dated by TCRdb to 2018 to 2020). The time point label, read with the paper, signifies: cycle 2 day 1 (C2D1) of nivolumab. Every trial patient had relapsed following autologous stem cell transplantation, and prior brentuximab vedotin exposure was what differed among cohorts A, B and C. The library was generated by the immunoSEQ multiplex PCR assay. Imported from immuneACCESS, the table was reduced by TCRdb to in-frame sequences with V and J called. These copies leave out some clones; in studies compared against another copy, an unresolved V gene accounts for under half, and the cause of the remainder is not known. For this sample there are about 6,800 clones; about 79% appear just once. The top ten hold around 42% of the sample. Material: peripheral blood mononuclear cells (PBMCs), obtained before the second cycle of nivolumab. The receptor source for this set is a human donor with classical Hodgkin lymphoma.

This clone was seen more than once but under ten times. The J gene is TRBJ1-1, the V gene TRBV2, with 7 bases fitting TRBD1. Germline loops: CDR1 SNHLY, CDR2 FYNNEI. The CDR3 has 16 residues. The trim removed 5 bases at V and 1 base at J, leaving 10 bases unmatched. CDR3 bases: TGTGCCAGCAGTTCCCGCTCGACAGGGAAGAACACTGAAGCTTTCTTT. Its translation is CASSSRSTGKNTEAFF.

This chain joins TRBV19 and TRBJ1-1; 11 nucleotides agree with TRBD1. The trim removed 5 bases at V and 4 bases at J, leaving 6 bases unmatched. Germline V lookup: CDR1 LNHDA, CDR2 SQIVND (reference sequence). This CDR3 has 15 residues. CDR3 DNA sequence: TGTGCCAGTAGTGTAACCGGGACAGGGGGCACTGAAGCTTTCTTT. Protein: CASSVTGTGGTEAFF.

The chain couples TRBV29-1 to TRBJ2-5, with TRBD2 as a possible D gene (5 bases). Germline CDR1 is SQVTM and CDR2 is ANQGSEA. V shed 7 bases and J shed 9 bases, with 21 bases lying between them. The CDR3 contains 13 residues. The CDR3 protein is CSGGPGAPAAQYF. The CDR3 DNA is TGCAGCGGCGGGCCAGGAGCTCCTGCTGCCCAGTACTTC.

V usage is TRBV5-7 and J usage is TRBJ1-1; D uncertain. TRBV5-7 is assigned to the ORF class and has an uncertain function. Trimming shortened V by 5 bases and J by 4 bases, and 15 bases separated the two germline ends. This CDR3 spans 14 amino acids. The CDR3 nucleotides read TGTGCCAGCAGACCGAAGGGTCCGGCCACTGAAGCTTTCTTT. Amino acid sequence: CASRPKGPATEAFF.

The chain carries TRBV7-4 and TRBJ2-7, with TRBD2 matching over 10 bases. The junction had 5 bases not matched to a gene; V was cut back by 2 bases and J by 1 base. The CDR3 has 16 residues. Germline V lookup: CDR1 SGHVT, CDR2 SQSDAQ. The CDR3 loop is CASSLFGTSESYEQYF. CDR3 sequence (DNA): TGTGCCAGCAGCTTATTCGGGACTAGCGAGTCCTACGAGCAGTACTTC.

The V gene is TRBV27, the J gene TRBJ2-7, with D hard to call. Looked up from germline, CDR1 is MNHEY and CDR2 is SMNVEV (reference sequence). CDR3 length: 12 amino acids. Trimming removed 0 bases at V and 5 bases at J, with 5 bases between. This CDR3 reads CASSLSGHEQYF. The CDR3 DNA reads as TGTGCCAGCAGTTTATCTGGGCACGAGCAGTACTTC.